The clone carrying this TCR beta chain was counted between two and nine times. Its specificity is unknown. The data stem from a study of cytomegalovirus exposure and HLA in healthy donors. Nominal health characterized the donors when sampled, though unrecorded immune exposures were likely. V was pared by 3 bases and J by 8 bases, with 13 bases between. The V gene's germline CDR1 is SGHVS and CDR2 FQNEAQ. The CDR3 runs 13 residues. Study-level results: Productive status was seen about 87% or about 30% of the time for most TCR beta V segments in an earlier analysis. Only CMV serostatus was available as immune exposure information.

Use of 60 Vbeta and 13 Jbeta primers characterized the PCR. TCRdb's copy holds only in-frame clones and misses some; the assay was immunoSEQ multiplex PCR. The sample has about 200,000 clones, about 13% seen once; the top ten hold approximately 8.4%. This TCR derives from a man aged 50 or older in good health and CMV-seropositive. Material for sequencing was PBMCs. This rearrangement joins TRBV7-8 to TRBJ1-2; possible D gene TRBD1, 5 bases. This CDR3 is CASSFNTQGGYTF. The CDR3, as DNA: TGTGCCAGCAGCTTCAACACCCAGGGAGGCTACACCTTC.